This is a list of T cell receptor beta chains from one sample in a study of T cell responses to AZD1222 COVID-19 vaccine. Sequenced by immunoSEQ multiplex PCR; TCRdb stores in-frame clones only, minus some. The table has some 180,000 clones, approximately 90% seen once. The sample in question was peripheral blood, obtained 28 days after the second AZD1222 dose. The receptors here all came from an adult who received the AZD1222 COVID-19 vaccine. The CDR3 runs from the conserved cysteine through the conserved F or W. D genes are given only for firm matches. Not all rows give a size; the values are once, few, many and, for expanded clones, a class.

CDR3nt: TGTGCCAGCAGCTTAACGGAACCTGCCAGGGGGGGTGGAAACACCATATATTTT; CDR3aa: CASSLTEPARGGGNTIYF; abundance: once; d_gene: TRBD1; v_gene: TRBV7-6; j_gene: TRBJ1-3
CDR3nt: TGTGCCAGCTCCTTCGACAACCAGAACACTGAAGCTTTCTTT; CDR3aa: CASSFDNQNTEAFF; abundance: NA; d_gene: NA; v_gene: TRBV18; j_gene: TRBJ1-1
CDR3nt: TGTGCCAGCAGCTTGGTCCAGGGGGCTGCCGGGGAGCTGTTTTTT; CDR3aa: CASSLVQGAAGELFF; abundance: NA; d_gene: TRBD1; v_gene: TRBV5-6; j_gene: TRBJ2-2
CDR3nt: TGTGCCAGCAGAGGACCGTCGGAGGAGGCTTTCTTT; CDR3aa: CASRGPSEEAFF; abundance: NA; d_gene: NA; v_gene: TRBV25-1; j_gene: TRBJ1-1
CDR3nt: TGTGCCAGCAGCTTACCGGGGCCCGGCAATCAGCCCCAGCATTTT; CDR3aa: CASSLPGPGNQPQHF; abundance: NA; d_gene: NA; v_gene: TRBV7-8; j_gene: TRBJ1-5
CDR3nt: TGTGCCAGCAGCGGTGGGGCACGCTACACAGATACGCAGTATTTT; CDR3aa: CASSGGARYTDTQYF; abundance: NA; d_gene: NA; v_gene: TRBV9; j_gene: TRBJ2-3
CDR3nt: TGTGCCACCAGGCCCGGGACAGAAGTAAATCAGCCCCAGCATTTT; CDR3aa: CATRPGTEVNQPQHF; abundance: NA; d_gene: TRBD1; v_gene: TRBV24-1; j_gene: TRBJ1-5
CDR3nt: TGCGCCAGCAGCACGGACGTTAGCGGGAGTCGCCCAAGGGACTTC; CDR3aa: CASSTDVSGSRPRDF; abundance: NA; d_gene: TRBD2; v_gene: TRBV5-1; j_gene: TRBJ2-7
CDR3nt: TGCGCCAGCAGCCAAGATCAGTCAGGGGGATTAGATGGCTACACCTTC; CDR3aa: CASSQDQSGGLDGYTF; abundance: NA; d_gene: TRBD1; v_gene: TRBV4-1; j_gene: TRBJ1-2
CDR3nt: TGTGCCAGCAGCCAAGCCTCGTCGTACGAGCAGTACTTC; CDR3aa: CASSQASSYEQYF; abundance: NA; d_gene: NA; v_gene: TRBV14; j_gene: TRBJ2-7
CDR3nt: TGTGCCAGCAGCTGGAGGAGGGGCAGGCAGCCCCAGCATTTT; CDR3aa: CASSWRRGRQPQHF; abundance: NA; d_gene: NA; v_gene: TRBV5-8; j_gene: TRBJ1-5
CDR3nt: TGTGCCACCCCACGAGCGGAACCCTACACCGGGGAGCTGTTTTTT; CDR3aa: CATPRAEPYTGELFF; abundance: NA; d_gene: NA; v_gene: TRBV19; j_gene: TRBJ2-2
CDR3nt: TGTGCCAGCTCGCCTGATCGGTCGGGGTCGGGAAACACCATATATTTT; CDR3aa: CASSPDRSGSGNTIYF; abundance: NA; d_gene: NA; v_gene: TRBV18; j_gene: TRBJ1-3
CDR3nt: TGTGCCAGCAGAGACAGGGGGTATTCACCCCTCCACTTT; CDR3aa: CASRDRGYSPLHF; abundance: NA; d_gene: TRBD1; v_gene: TRBV6-5; j_gene: TRBJ1-6
CDR3nt: TGTGCCACGCGGGGGACAGGCGTCTATGGCTACACCTTC; CDR3aa: CATRGTGVYGYTF; abundance: NA; d_gene: TRBD1; v_gene: TRBV19; j_gene: TRBJ1-2
CDR3nt: TGTGCCAGCAGCTCCCCCCGGCGGGGGGGCACAGATACGCAGTATTTT; CDR3aa: CASSSPRRGGTDTQYF; abundance: NA; d_gene: TRBD2; v_gene: TRBV7-9; j_gene: TRBJ2-3
CDR3nt: TGCGCCAGCAGCCAAGCCCGACAGGGCACAGATACGCAGTATTTT; CDR3aa: CASSQARQGTDTQYF; abundance: NA; d_gene: NA; v_gene: TRBV4-3; j_gene: TRBJ2-3
CDR3nt: TGTGCCAGCAGCGGGGACAGGGTAGGGACCGGGGAGCTGTTTTTT; CDR3aa: CASSGDRVGTGELFF; abundance: NA; d_gene: TRBD1; v_gene: TRBV7-2; j_gene: TRBJ2-2
CDR3nt: TGTGCCATCTCAGCCGCGGGAGGCACTGAAGCTTTCTTT; CDR3aa: CAISAAGGTEAFF; abundance: NA; d_gene: NA; v_gene: TRBV7-9; j_gene: TRBJ1-1
CDR3nt: TGTGCCAGCCGCGGGGGCTTGTACACTGAAGCTTTCTTT; CDR3aa: CASRGGLYTEAFF; abundance: NA; d_gene: NA; v_gene: TRBV19; j_gene: TRBJ1-1
CDR3nt: TGTGCCAGCAGTTACTTCCGGGACTATGGCTACACCTTC; CDR3aa: CASSYFRDYGYTF; abundance: NA; d_gene: NA; v_gene: TRBV6-2/TRBV6-3; j_gene: TRBJ1-2
CDR3nt: TGTGCCAGCAGCTTAGTAAGACAGGTGGACACAGATACGCAGTATTTT; CDR3aa: CASSLVRQVDTDTQYF; abundance: NA; d_gene: NA; v_gene: TRBV7-9; j_gene: TRBJ2-3
CDR3nt: TGTGCCAGCAGCTTGGGGCGGAGCTCTGGGGCCAACGTCCTGACTTTC; CDR3aa: CASSLGRSSGANVLTF; abundance: NA; d_gene: NA; v_gene: TRBV11-2; j_gene: TRBJ2-6
CDR3nt: TGTGCCAGCAGTTACTCGCCGGGCTCCTACAATGAGCAGTTCTTC; CDR3aa: CASSYSPGSYNEQFF; abundance: NA; d_gene: NA; v_gene: TRBV6-5; j_gene: TRBJ2-1
CDR3nt: TGTGCCAGCAGCGGCCGACAGGAACGTTCACCCCTCCACTTT; CDR3aa: CASSGRQERSPLHF; abundance: NA; d_gene: NA; v_gene: TRBV9; j_gene: TRBJ1-6